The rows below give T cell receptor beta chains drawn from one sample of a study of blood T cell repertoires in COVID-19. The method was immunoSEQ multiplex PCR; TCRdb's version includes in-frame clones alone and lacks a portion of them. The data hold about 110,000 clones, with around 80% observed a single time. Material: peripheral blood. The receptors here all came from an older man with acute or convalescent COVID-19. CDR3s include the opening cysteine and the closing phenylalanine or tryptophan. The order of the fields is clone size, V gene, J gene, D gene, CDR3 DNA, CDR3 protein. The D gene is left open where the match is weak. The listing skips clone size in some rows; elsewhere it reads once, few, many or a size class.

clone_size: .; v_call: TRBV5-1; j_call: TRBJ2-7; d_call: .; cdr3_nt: TGCGCCAGCAGCTTAAAACAGGATTCCTACGAGCAGTACTTC; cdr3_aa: CASSLKQDSYEQYF
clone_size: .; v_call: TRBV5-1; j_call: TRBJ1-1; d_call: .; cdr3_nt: TGCGCCAGCAGCTTCCTCGGGGGGGCGAACACTGAAGCTTTCTTT; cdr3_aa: CASSFLGGANTEAFF
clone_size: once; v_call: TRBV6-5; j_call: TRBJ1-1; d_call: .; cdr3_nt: TGTGCCAGCAGTTACTCTGCCAGGGGGAACACTGAAGCTTTCTTT; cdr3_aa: CASSYSARGNTEAFF
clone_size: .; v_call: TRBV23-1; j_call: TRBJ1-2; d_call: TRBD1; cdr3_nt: TGCGCCAGCAGTTCCCGGGACAGACGCTTTACCTATGGCTACACCTTC; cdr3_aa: CASSSRDRRFTYGYTF
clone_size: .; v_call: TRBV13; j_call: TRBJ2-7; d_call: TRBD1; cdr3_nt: TGTGCCAGCAGCTTACTACAGGGGATACCCTACGAGCAGTACTTC; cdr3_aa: CASSLLQGIPYEQYF
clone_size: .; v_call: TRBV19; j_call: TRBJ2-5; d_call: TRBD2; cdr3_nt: TGTGCCAGTAGTTCAGGTAGCGGGGGGGCCCACGAGACCCAGTACTTC; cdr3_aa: CASSSGSGGAHETQYF
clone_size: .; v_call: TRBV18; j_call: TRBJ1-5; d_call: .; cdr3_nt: TGTGCCAGCTCACCGGGGGGGGGCAGCAATCAGCCCCAGCATTTT; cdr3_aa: CASSPGGGSNQPQHF
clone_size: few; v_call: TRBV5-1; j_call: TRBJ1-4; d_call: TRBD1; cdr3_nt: TGCGCCAGCAGCAGCCAGGGACAGGGTGCAACTAATGAAAAACTGTTTTTT; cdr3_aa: CASSSQGQGATNEKLFF
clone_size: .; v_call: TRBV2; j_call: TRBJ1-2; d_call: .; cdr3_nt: TGTGCCAGCAGTGAACGTCGAGGGATTGCTAACTATGGCTACACCTTC; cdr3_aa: CASSERRGIANYGYTF
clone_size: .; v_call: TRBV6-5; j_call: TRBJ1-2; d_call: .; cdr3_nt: TGTGCCAGCAGTTACACTCAGGGGTTCGGCTATGGCTACACCTTC; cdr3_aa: CASSYTQGFGYGYTF
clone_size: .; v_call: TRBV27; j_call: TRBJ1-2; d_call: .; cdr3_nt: TGTGCCAGCAGTTTCAGGGGTACCATTAACTATGGCTACACCTTC; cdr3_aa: CASSFRGTINYGYTF
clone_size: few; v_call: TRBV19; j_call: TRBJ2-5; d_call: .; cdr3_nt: TGTGCCAGTAGTATGGGGCTTCAAGAGACCCAGTACTTC; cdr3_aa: CASSMGLQETQYF
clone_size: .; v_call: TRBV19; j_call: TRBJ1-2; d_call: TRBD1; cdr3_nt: TGTGCCAGTCAAGGGGGGACAGGGGGAGTCTATGGCTACACCTTC; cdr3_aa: CASQGGTGGVYGYTF
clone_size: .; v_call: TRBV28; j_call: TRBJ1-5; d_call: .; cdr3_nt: TGTGCCAGCAGTTTAGAGGATCAGCCCCAGCATTTT; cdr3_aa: CASSLEDQPQHF
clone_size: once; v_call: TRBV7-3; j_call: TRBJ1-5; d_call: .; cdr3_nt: TGTGCCAGCAGCCGCTCCGAGAGGGTTCGGTGGTATCAGCCCCAGCATTTT; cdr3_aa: CASSRSERVRWYQPQHF
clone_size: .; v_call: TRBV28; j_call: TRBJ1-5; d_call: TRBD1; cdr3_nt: TGTGCCAGCAGTTTACAGGGGGGAGCGGGTCAGCCCCAGCATTTT; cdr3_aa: CASSLQGGAGQPQHF